The rows below give T cell receptor beta chains drawn from one sample of a study of blood T cells in healthy people across ages. MiXCR was run by TCRdb on the 5' RACE reads, yielding one entry per CDR3 protein. The top ten hold 3% to 4% of the sample, which has 550,000 to 800,000 distinct CDR3 sequences, approximately 21% seen once. Sequencing input: blood. The receptors were sampled from a man between 65 and 80 years old in good health. Each CDR3 is given with its conserved first and last residue. Fields, in order: CDR3 protein, CDR3 DNA, D gene, J gene, V gene, clone size. D genes are given only for firm matches. Where a row states a size, it is once, few, many or the class of an expanded clone; other rows omit it.

CDR3 protein: CASSESGSRLTEAFF
CDR3 DNA: TGCGCCAGCAGTGAGTCTGGCAGCCGTTTGACTGAAGCTTTCTTT
D gene: .
J gene: TRBJ1-1
V gene: TRBV10-1
clone size: few

CDR3 protein: CASSTRRGSTGELFF
CDR3 DNA: TGTGCCAGCAGCACGAGAAGGGGTAGCACCGGGGAGCTGTTTTTT
D gene: .
J gene: TRBJ2-2
V gene: TRBV7-2
clone size: .

CDR3 protein: CSAQAGTSVNNEQFF
CDR3 DNA: TGCAGTGCTCAAGCCGGGACTAGCGTGAACAATGAGCAGTTCTTC
D gene: TRBD2
J gene: TRBJ2-1
V gene: TRBV20-1
clone size: few

CDR3 protein: CASSLLWQQGAKNIQYF
CDR3 DNA: TGTGCCAGCAGTTTGTTGTGGCAACAGGGGGCCAAAAACATTCAGTACTTC
D gene: TRBD1
J gene: TRBJ2-4
V gene: TRBV28
clone size: .

CDR3 protein: CASSLGDRVNEKLFF
CDR3 DNA: TGCGCCAGCAGCTTGGGGGACAGGGTGAATGAAAAACTGTTTTTT
D gene: TRBD1
J gene: TRBJ1-4
V gene: TRBV5-1
clone size: .

CDR3 protein: CSARGARGEQYF
CDR3 DNA: TGCAGTGCTAGAGGGGCGAGGGGCGAGCAGTACTTC
D gene: .
J gene: TRBJ2-7
V gene: TRBV20-1
clone size: few

CDR3 protein: CASSQFGTSGSYNEQFF
CDR3 DNA: TGCGCCAGCAGCCAATTCGGGACTAGCGGCTCCTACAATGAGCAGTTCTTC
D gene: TRBD2
J gene: TRBJ2-1
V gene: TRBV4-1
clone size: once

CDR3 protein: CASSLWDTNNEQFF
CDR3 DNA: TGCGCCAGCAGCTTGTGGGACACCAACAATGAGCAGTTCTTC
D gene: .
J gene: TRBJ2-1
V gene: TRBV5-1
clone size: few

CDR3 protein: CASSLTYNEQFF
CDR3 DNA: TGTGCCAGCAGCTTAACCTACAATGAGCAGTTCTTC
D gene: .
J gene: TRBJ2-1
V gene: TRBV7-9
clone size: many

CDR3 protein: CASSLRTGSTDTQYF
CDR3 DNA: TGTGCCAGCAGCCTTAGGACAGGGAGCACAGATACGCAGTATTTT
D gene: TRBD1
J gene: TRBJ2-3
V gene: TRBV14
clone size: many

CDR3 protein: CASSIETGFSYNEQFF
CDR3 DNA: TGTGCCAGCAGCATAGAGACGGGTTTCTCCTACAATGAGCAGTTCTTC
D gene: .
J gene: TRBJ2-1
V gene: TRBV7-9
clone size: .

CDR3 protein: CASSIRLAGGGYNEQFF
CDR3 DNA: TGTGCCAGTAGTATAAGACTAGCGGGAGGCGGGTACAATGAGCAGTTCTTC
D gene: TRBD2
J gene: TRBJ2-1
V gene: TRBV19
clone size: .

CDR3 protein: CAISAGVGTDTQYF
CDR3 DNA: TGTGCCATCAGTGCGGGAGTGGGCACAGATACGCAGTATTTT
D gene: .
J gene: TRBJ2-3
V gene: TRBV10-3
clone size: few

CDR3 protein: CSASQSGALRAFF
CDR3 DNA: TGCAGTGCTAGCCAGAGCGGTGCCCTCCGGGCTTTCTTT
D gene: .
J gene: TRBJ1-1
V gene: TRBV20-1
clone size: .

CDR3 protein: CASSLEQGRTEAFF
CDR3 DNA: TGCGCCAGCAGCTTGGAACAGGGGAGAACTGAAGCTTTCTTT
D gene: TRBD1
J gene: TRBJ1-1
V gene: TRBV5-1
clone size: many

CDR3 protein: CASSPTGGRDNEKLFF
CDR3 DNA: TGTGCCAGCAGCCCTACAGGGGGCCGGGATAATGAAAAACTGTTTTTT
D gene: TRBD1
J gene: TRBJ1-4
V gene: TRBV3-1
clone size: few

CDR3 protein: CASSLDRGGPYEQYF
CDR3 DNA: TGTGCCAGCAGTTTGGACAGGGGGGGACCCTACGAGCAGTACTTC
D gene: TRBD1
J gene: TRBJ2-7
V gene: TRBV28
clone size: few

CDR3 protein: CSVSSGAGGYEQYF
CDR3 DNA: TGCAGCGTTTCATCTGGCGCGGGGGGCTACGAGCAGTACTTC
D gene: TRBD2
J gene: TRBJ2-7
V gene: TRBV29-1
clone size: few

CDR3 protein: CASSFNPTIPDTQYF
CDR3 DNA: TGTGCCAGCAGTTTTAATCCGACCATCCCAGATACGCAGTATTTT
D gene: .
J gene: TRBJ2-3
V gene: TRBV28
clone size: .

CDR3 protein: CASSPGGPDSPLHF
CDR3 DNA: TGTGCCAGCAGTCCCGGCGGTCCGGATTCACCCCTCCACTTT
D gene: .
J gene: TRBJ1-6
V gene: TRBV6-5
clone size: few

CDR3 protein: CSVIGRGPDEQYF
CDR3 DNA: TGCAGTGTGATAGGTAGGGGGCCCGACGAGCAGTACTTC
D gene: TRBD1
J gene: TRBJ2-7
V gene: TRBV20-1
clone size: .

CDR3 protein: CSADPERNEQFF
CDR3 DNA: TGCAGTGCGGATCCCGAGAGGAATGAGCAGTTCTTC
D gene: .
J gene: TRBJ2-1
V gene: TRBV20-1
clone size: many

CDR3 protein: CSARDISGETQYF
CDR3 DNA: TGCAGTGCTAGAGATATTTCGGGGGAGACCCAGTACTTC
D gene: .
J gene: TRBJ2-5
V gene: TRBV20-1
clone size: few

CDR3 protein: CASSGVAGSGELFF
CDR3 DNA: TGTGCCAGCAGTGGGGTAGCGGGATCGGGGGAGCTGTTTTTT
D gene: TRBD2
J gene: TRBJ2-2
V gene: TRBV2
clone size: few

CDR3 protein: CASSAGTGRIQETQYF
CDR3 DNA: TGCGCCAGCAGCGCCGGGACAGGGAGGATCCAAGAGACCCAGTACTTC
D gene: TRBD1
J gene: TRBJ2-5
V gene: TRBV5-1
clone size: .

CDR3 protein: CASSQVSTGELFF
CDR3 DNA: TGTGCCAGCAGCCAAGTGAGCACCGGGGAGCTGTTTTTT
D gene: .
J gene: TRBJ2-2
V gene: TRBV3-1
clone size: .

CDR3 protein: CSASTLAGEQYF
CDR3 DNA: TGCAGTGCTAGTACACTAGCAGGCGAGCAGTACTTC
D gene: .
J gene: TRBJ2-7
V gene: TRBV20-1
clone size: many

CDR3 protein: CASSLDRDSNQPQHF
CDR3 DNA: TGTGCCAGCAGTTTAGACCGGGACAGCAATCAGCCCCAGCATTTT
D gene: .
J gene: TRBJ1-5
V gene: TRBV12-3/TRBV12-4
clone size: few

CDR3 protein: CASSPWDRDAEQFF
CDR3 DNA: TGTGCCAGCAGTCCCTGGGACAGGGATGCTGAGCAGTTCTTC
D gene: TRBD1
J gene: TRBJ2-1
V gene: TRBV2
clone size: few

CDR3 protein: CASSGTGTEETQYF
CDR3 DNA: TGCGCCAGCAGCGGGACCGGGACGGAAGAGACCCAGTACTTC
D gene: .
J gene: TRBJ2-5
V gene: TRBV5-1
clone size: few

CDR3 protein: CASSLEAGVREKLFF
CDR3 DNA: TGTGCCAGCAGCTTAGAGGCAGGGGTGCGGGAAAAACTGTTTTTT
D gene: .
J gene: TRBJ1-4
V gene: TRBV7-2
clone size: few